Each of the 30 T cell receptor beta chains below was sequenced from the same sample in a study of regulatory and conventional T cells in RAG deficiency. The sorted regulatory T cells were CD4+, CD25-high and CD127-low, with genomic DNA sequenced. TCRdb's copy holds only in-frame clones and misses some; the assay was immunoSEQ multiplex PCR. The profile shows approximately 12,000 clones, less than 95% of them singletons. These sequences were also reported in another study, on regulatory T cells. That work states: The primer mix had 52 TRBV and 13 TRBJ primers.

The sample consisted of CD127- CD25+ CD4+ Tregs sorted from blood. Every receptor here comes from a human donor in good health.

This chain links TRBV6-5 with TRBJ2-1; D unresolved. The CDR3 runs 13 residues. Per germline, CDR1 MNHEY and CDR2 SVGAGI. Deletions cut 5 bases from V and 10 bases from J, with 15 bases between. The CDR3 reads CASSEPWAVEQFF. As DNA, the CDR3 is TGTGCCAGCAGTGAACCATGGGCTGTGGAGCAGTTCTTC.

The chain has TRBV5-1 and TRBJ1-2, with 8 bases aligning to TRBD1. The J segment lost 13 bases and the V segment lost 7 bases, leaving 12 bases of the junction unmatched. The CDR3 runs 12 residues. The germline gives CDR1 SGHRS, CDR2 YFSETQ. The CDR3 region has the DNA TGCGCCAGCGGCCGGGACAGGTTATCGCCCACCTTC. This gives the protein CASGRDRLSPTF.

The J gene is TRBJ1-2, the V gene TRBV6-6; D is undetermined. This CDR3 comprises 11 residues. V lost 6 bases and J lost 8, with 10 bases in between. CDR1 and CDR2 (germline): MNHNY, SVGAGI (reference sequence). The CDR3 DNA reads as TGTGCCAGCAGCTATCGCCCGGGCTACACCTTC. This sequence encodes CASSYRPGYTF.

J is TRBJ2-3 and V is TRBV10-3; 8 bases fit TRBD1. The junction had 4 bases not matched to a gene; V was cut back by 6 bases and J by 2 bases. CDR3 length equals 14 residues. The germline V gene encodes CDR1 ENHRY and CDR2 SYGVKD. In DNA, the CDR3 is TGTGCCATCAGGACAGGGGCTTCCACAGATACGCAGTATTTT. The encoded protein is CAIRTGASTDTQYF.

V is TRBV2 and J is TRBJ1-6; D remains ambiguous. Germline assignment: CDR1 SNHLY and CDR2 FYNNEI. This CDR3 is 13 amino acids long. Trimming took 8 bases from V and 6 from J, leaving 11 bases between them. The CDR3 here is CASRVSANSPLHF. In nucleotides, the CDR3 is TGTGCCAGCCGTGTCAGCGCTAATTCACCCCTCCACTTT.

This chain joins TRBV7-8 and TRBJ1-4, with 9 bases lining up with TRBD1. Germline lookup yields CDR1 SGHVS and CDR2 FQNEAQ. This CDR3 is built from 19 residues. Trimming cost V 5 bases and J 3 bases; bases outside gene matches: 16. This CDR3 is CASSTHLTGGLGANEKLFF. CDR3 coding DNA: TGTGCCAGCAGCACCCATCTGACAGGGGGTTTAGGTGCTAATGAAAAACTGTTTTTT.

The V gene is TRBV15, the J gene TRBJ1-1, with D possibly matching TRBD1 (5 bases). The V end lost 5 bases, the J end lost 5 bases, and 18 bases lay between the germline ends. The CDR3 has 15 residues. Germline V CDR1 and CDR2: LNHNV, YYDKDF (reference sequence). The CDR3 sequence is CATSGLQVGSTEAFF. As DNA, the CDR3 is TGTGCCACCAGCGGCCTACAGGTGGGGTCGACTGAAGCTTTCTTT.

This clone was picked up one time. The chain recombines TRBV5-1 with TRBJ2-7; TRBD2 aligns across 12 bases. Germline V lookup: CDR1 SGHRS, CDR2 YFSETQ. V was clipped by 4 bases and J by 4 bases; unmatched bases: 9. CDR3 length: 16 amino acids. CDR3 region: CASSLETSGGMYEQYF. In nucleotides, the CDR3 is TGCGCCAGCAGCCTTGAGACTAGCGGGGGAATGTACGAGCAGTACTTC.

The chain has TRBV5-1 and TRBJ2-5; the match to TRBD2 covers 13 bases. The V and J ends lost 3 bases and 0 bases, in that order; junction bases with no gene match: 8. CDR1 is SGHRS, CDR2 YFSETQ, per germline. The CDR3 has 18 residues. For the CDR3, the DNA is TGCGCCAGCAGCTCAGGACTAGCGGGGGCGCTGTACCAAGAGACCCAGTACTTC. Protein sequence: CASSSGLAGALYQETQYF.

This chain connects TRBV7-2 to TRBJ1-2, with 10 bases aligning to TRBD1. Germline CDR1 SGHTA, CDR2 FQGNSA. The CDR3 has 16 amino acids. V dropped 4 bases and J dropped 5; count of bases not matched to a gene: 10. The CDR3 protein is CASSSGQGTFLYGYTF. DNA of the CDR3: TGTGCCAGCAGCTCGGGACAGGGGACTTTCCTTTATGGCTACACCTTC.

This clone is a singleton in its sample. The rearrangement uses TRBV2 and TRBJ2-7, with D possibly matching TRBD1 (6 bases). Germline assignment: CDR1 SNHLY and CDR2 FYNNEI. V gave up 5 bases and J gave up 5 bases, with 13 bases separating them. This CDR3 comprises 13 residues. In nucleotides, the CDR3 is TGTGCCAGCAGTCTACGACAGGCCAACGAGCAGTACTTC. This gives the protein CASSLRQANEQYF. Filled out from reference TRBV2 and TRBJ2-7, the complete variable domain reads EPEVTQTPSHQVTQMGQEVILRCVPISNHLYFYWYRQILGQKVEFLVSFYNNEISEKSEIFDDQFSVERPDGSNFTLKIRSTKLEDSAMYFCASSLRQANEQYFGPGTRLTVT.

This chain connects TRBV6-5 to TRBJ2-2; D is possibly TRBD2 (5 bases). Germline CDR1 and CDR2: MNHEY and SVGAGI. The length of the CDR3 is 15 residues. V dropped 6 bases and J dropped 3 bases, with 14 bases sitting between them. The CDR3 is CASRPRTPDTGELFF. In DNA form, the CDR3 reads TGTGCCAGCAGGCCACGGACTCCGGACACCGGGGAGCTGTTTTTT.

V gene TRBV18 combines with J gene TRBJ2-7; 9 bases line up with TRBD2. The length of the CDR3 is 17 residues. With 0 bases clipped from V and 0 bases from J, the junction kept 6 bases outside the gene matches. Germline V lookup: CDR1 KGHSH, CDR2 LQKENI. The CDR3 sequence is CASSPPGLAPSSYEQYF. CDR3 coding DNA: TGTGCCAGCTCACCACCGGGACTAGCTCCAAGCTCCTACGAGCAGTACTTC.

The chain carries TRBV6-6 and TRBJ1-1, with TRBD1 matching 9 bases. This CDR3 has 14 amino acids. The V gene end was trimmed by 7 bases and the J gene end by 3 bases; junction bases not matched to a gene: 6. Per the germline V gene, CDR1 is MNHNY and CDR2 is SVGAGI (reference sequence). The chain's CDR3 is CASTTQGADTEAFF. In DNA, the CDR3 is TGTGCCAGCACCACACAGGGGGCGGACACTGAAGCTTTCTTT.

The CDR3 here is CASSYDPGGTEAFF. CDR3 DNA: TGCGCCAGCAGCTACGACCCGGGGGGGACTGAAGCTTTCTTT. The chain has TRBV5-1 and TRBJ1-1; maybe TRBD1 (5 bases). The V end was cut by 3 bases, the J end by 5 bases, with 14 bases between. This CDR3 region has 14 residues. Per germline, CDR1 SGHRS and CDR2 YFSETQ.

This chain joins TRBV6-1 and TRBJ1-4; D is unresolved. CDR1 and CDR2 (germline): MNHNS, SASEGT. The CDR3 covers 14 residues. The V gene lost 8 bases and the J gene lost 1 base, with 11 bases spanning the gap. The CDR3 DNA sequence: TGTGCCAGCCGCCTAATTTTAACTAATGAAAAACTGTTTTTT. Translated, it gives CASRLILTNEKLFF.

The chain has TRBV7-3 and TRBJ2-7, with D perhaps matching TRBD2 (5 bases). Trimming took 5 bases from V and 3 from J, leaving 17 bases between them. Germline V gene sequence: CDR1 SGHTA, CDR2 FQGTGA. The CDR3 has 15 amino acids. For the CDR3, the DNA is TGTGCCAGCAGCCAAGGTTCGGACTTCGGCTACGAGCAGTACTTC. Its protein is CASSQGSDFGYEQYF.

This chain joins TRBV4-1 and TRBJ2-7; 7 bases align to TRBD1. Per the germline V gene, CDR1 is MGHRA and CDR2 is YSYEKL. This CDR3 has 17 residues. V lost 0 bases, J lost 4 bases, and 12 bases stayed unmatched. The CDR3 loop is CASSQDRVRTGLYEQYF. Written as DNA, the CDR3 is TGCGCCAGCAGCCAAGATAGGGTGAGGACAGGACTTTACGAGCAGTACTTC.

This chain uses TRBV7-9 with TRBJ2-3; 11 nucleotides line up with TRBD1. Losses at the gene ends were 5 bases for V and 3 bases for J; bases not matched to a gene: 7. The CDR3 length is 16 residues. Germline CDR1 SEHNR, CDR2 FQNEAQ (reference sequence). CDR3 amino acids: CASSAWTGGWTDTQYF. In DNA, the CDR3 is TGTGCCAGCAGCGCCTGGACAGGGGGCTGGACAGATACGCAGTATTTT.

The CDR3 is CASSPPGGADTQYF. CDR3 coding DNA: TGTGCCAGCTCACCACCAGGGGGCGCAGATACGCAGTATTTT. V usage is TRBV18 and J usage is TRBJ2-3, with 7 bases fitting TRBD1. The CDR3 is 14 amino acids. Germline CDR1 is KGHSH and CDR2 is LQKENI. After removal of 0 bases from V and 4 bases from J, the junction contained 1 base not matched to a gene. Full variable domain (outside the CDR3, taken from reference TRBV18 and TRBJ2-3): NAGVMQNPRHLVRRRGQEARLRCSPMKGHSHVYWYRQLPEEGLKFMVYLQKENIIDESGMPKERFSAEFPKEGPSILRIQQVVRGDSAAYFCASSPPGGADTQYFGPGTRLTVL.

The V gene is TRBV19, the J gene TRBJ2-7, with D maybe TRBD1 (6 bases). Germline CDR1 and CDR2: LNHDA and SQIVND (reference sequence). CDR3 size: 13 residues. Trimming left V 8 bases short and J 2 bases short, with 13 bases between. The CDR3 DNA reads TGTGCCAGTGCCGGGACAAACCCCTACGAGCAGTACTTC. Translated, it gives CASAGTNPYEQYF.

The chain uses TRBV10-3 and TRBJ1-2; D remains unclear. The V and J ends lost 3 bases and 2 bases respectively, with 7 bases between them. The V gene's germline CDR1 is ENHRY and CDR2 SYGVKD. The CDR3 contains 13 residues. CDR3 in amino acids: CAISDPGNYGYTF. Written as DNA, the CDR3 is TGTGCCATCAGTGACCCGGGGAACTATGGCTACACCTTC.

The V gene is TRBV9, the J gene TRBJ1-5; TRBD1 matches 9 bases. The CDR3 consists of 15 residues. Germline assignment: CDR1 SGDLS and CDR2 YYNGEE. Trimming removed 6 bases from V and 3 bases from J; junction bases left unmatched: 7. The chain's CDR3 is CASNIGTGPNQPQHF. The CDR3, as DNA: TGTGCCAGCAACATAGGGACAGGGCCCAATCAGCCCCAGCATTTT.

This rearrangement joins TRBV5-1 to TRBJ2-6, with 10 positions matching TRBD1. This CDR3 is 21 amino acids long. Germline values: CDR1 SGHRS, CDR2 YFSETQ. Trimming removed 0 bases from V and 3 bases from J; junction bases left unmatched: 15. The DNA of the CDR3 is TGCGCCAGCAGCTTGGACCCTCGCCTGGGACAGGGGACCAATGGGGCCAACGTCCTGACTTTC. Amino acids: CASSLDPRLGQGTNGANVLTF.

This clone was observed a handful of times. J is TRBJ2-7 and V is TRBV10-3; 9 nucleotides line up with TRBD2. In germline, CDR1 is ENHRY, CDR2 SYGVKD. The CDR3 is 16 residues long. With V trimmed by 0 bases and J by 1 base, 4 bases remained unmatched. The CDR3 DNA follows: TGTGCCATCAGTGAGTCGTCACTAGCGGGTTCCTACGAGCAGTACTTC. It yields the protein CAISESSLAGSYEQYF.

The chain employs TRBV7-2 and TRBJ2-3; 11 bases match TRBD2. The CDR3 extends over 16 amino acids. V lost 4 bases, J lost 7 bases, and 10 bases stayed unmatched. CDR1 SGHTA and CDR2 FQGNSA come from the germline V gene. CDR3 residues: CASSYASGGILNTQYF. CDR3 bases: TGTGCCAGCAGCTACGCTAGCGGGGGGATCCTAAATACGCAGTATTTT.

The chain combines TRBV18 with TRBJ2-2; D is possibly TRBD1 (6 bases). Trimming cost V 3 bases and J 5 bases, with 10 bases left between them. Germline CDR1 KGHSH, CDR2 LQKENI. This CDR3 spans 14 amino acids. CDR3 region: CASSPRTETGELFF. CDR3 nucleotides: TGTGCCAGCTCACCGCGGACAGAGACCGGGGAGCTGTTTTTT.

This rearrangement joins TRBV5-4 to TRBJ1-2; TRBD1 matches 7 bases. Germline CDR1 and CDR2: SGHNT and YYREEE (reference sequence). The CDR3 covers 15 residues. V was clipped by 4 bases and J by 3 bases; unmatched bases: 9. The chain's CDR3 is CASSPGQGEYYGYTF. The CDR3 nucleotides are TGTGCCAGCAGCCCCGGCCAGGGGGAATACTATGGCTACACCTTC.

The chain employs TRBV5-1 and TRBJ2-5; 12 bases map to TRBD2. V was clipped by 6 bases and J by 2 bases; unmatched bases: 2. The CDR3 runs 14 residues. CDR1 is SGHRS and CDR2 is YFSETQ in the germline V gene. The CDR3 sequence: CASTTSGGQETQYF. In DNA form, the CDR3 reads TGCGCCAGCACGACTAGCGGGGGACAAGAGACCCAGTACTTC. Drawing the rest from reference TRBV5-1 and TRBJ2-5, the complete variable domain is KAGVTQTPRYLIKTRGQQVTLSCSPISGHRSVSWYQQTPGQGLQFLFEYFSETQRNKGNFPGRFSGRQFSNSRSEMNVSTLELGDSALYLCASTTSGGQETQYFGPGTRLLVL.

This rearrangement joins TRBV7-9 to TRBJ2-5; TRBD2 matches at 10 bases. This CDR3 is 18 amino acids long. Germline V gene lookup returns CDR1 SEHNR and CDR2 FQNEAQ (reference sequence). J was trimmed by 0 bases and V by 6 bases; bases with no gene match: 13. CDR3 region: CASSSAGLAGAHQETQYF. As DNA, the CDR3 is TGTGCCAGCAGTTCGGCCGGGCTAGCGGGGGCGCACCAAGAGACCCAGTACTTC.